This T cell receptor beta chain is from a study of cytomegalovirus exposure and HLA in healthy donors. Concerning this clone itself: Its antigen is undetermined.

Findings and caveats of the study: In an earlier analysis, about 87% or about 30%: the productive usage of most TCR beta V segments. A later analysis linked 15,000 to 20,000 TCR beta sequences to HLA alleles at 0.05 false discovery rate. Analysis performed later showed TCR beta chains linked to HLA being more clonally expanded than equally common others.

Germline CDR1 SGDLS, CDR2 YYNGEE. The CDR3 has 16 amino acids. V was trimmed by 0 bases and J by 4 bases, leaving 17 bases between them. A multiplex PCR was run with 60 Vbeta primers and 13 Jbeta primers. Clones were sequenced by immunoSEQ multiplex PCR, and TCRdb holds only the in-frame ones, with some missing. This sample has approximately 85,000 clones, with about four fifths found just once. This rearrangement joins TRBV9 to TRBJ2-7; maybe TRBD2 (7 bases). The sequence was obtained from a man aged 30 to 39 in good health and CMV-seronegative. The sample was PBMCs. Here the CDR3 reads CASSVGLEQGGYEQYF. The CDR3 nucleotides are TGTGCCAGCAGCGTAGGTTTAGAACAGGGAGGGTACGAGCAGTACTTC.